This TCR beta chain was obtained from a study of T cell repertoires in cytomegalovirus infection. Study in general: Public TCR beta signatures marked donors with CMV infection and the matching HLA. Study outcomes and limitations: In two of eight donors, the top clonotype was HLA-C-restricted CMV-specific.

TCRdb reprocessed the reads via MiXCR and lists one record per CDR3 protein. This sample has a few hundred thousand distinct CDR3 sequences, with 17% found just once. CDR3 length: 15 residues. CDR1 is MNHNS and CDR2 is SASEGT in the germline V gene. The V and J ends lost 10 bases and 2 bases respectively, with 19 bases between them. This clonotype was seen a few times. Its antigen remains unknown. The receptor was derived from a human donor in good health (CMV status not recorded). Some clones in this sample may be carry-over from other donors' samples. Input material: PBMCs. This chain uses TRBV6-1 with TRBJ2-3; a weak D match, TRBD2 (7 bases). The chain's CDR3 is CATNLSGGHTDTQYF. As DNA, the CDR3 is TGTGCCACCAACTTGTCGGGGGGCCACACAGATACGCAGTATTTT.